Detailed here is one T cell receptor (beta chain). Sequenced by immunoSEQ multiplex PCR; TCRdb stores in-frame clones only, minus some. The profile shows some 5,000 clones, around 70% of them singletons. This entry belongs to a study of tissue T cells after allogeneic stem cell transplantation. Overall study: Of the grafts for graft-versus-host disease patients, four were unmodified and three CD34-selected.

Germline CDR1 and CDR2: SGHTA and FQGNSA. CDR3 length equals 14 residues. V was pared by 1 base and J by 8 bases, with 11 bases between. The receptor comes from a female patient aged 18 to 49 with steroid-refractory graft-versus-host disease after an allogeneic stem cell transplant. Some of the T cells might come from the graft donor. This chain joins TRBV7-2 and TRBJ1-4; D may be TRBD1 (6 bases). The source material was duodenal tissue, sampled at autopsy. DNA for the CDR3: TGTGCCAGCAGCTTAGGCGGGGGCGGAGAAAAACTGTTTTTT. Encoded protein: CASSLGGGGEKLFF.